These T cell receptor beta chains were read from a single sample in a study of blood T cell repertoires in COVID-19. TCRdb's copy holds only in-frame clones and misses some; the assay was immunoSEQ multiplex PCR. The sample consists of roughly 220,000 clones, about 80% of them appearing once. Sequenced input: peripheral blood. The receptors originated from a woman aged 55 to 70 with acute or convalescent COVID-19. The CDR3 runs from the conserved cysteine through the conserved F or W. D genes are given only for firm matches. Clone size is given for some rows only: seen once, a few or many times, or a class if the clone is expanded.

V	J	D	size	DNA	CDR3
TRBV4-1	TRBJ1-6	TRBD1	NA	TGCGCCAGCAGTCCGACCGGGACAGATAATTCACCCCTCCACTTT	CASSPTGTDNSPLHF
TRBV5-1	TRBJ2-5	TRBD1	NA	TGCGCCAGCAGCTCCGGGACAGCTAAAGAGACCCAGTACTTC	CASSSGTAKETQYF
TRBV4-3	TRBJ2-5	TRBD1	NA	TGCGCCAGCAGCCCTGACAGGGGGCCCCAAGAGACCCAGTACTTC	CASSPDRGPQETQYF
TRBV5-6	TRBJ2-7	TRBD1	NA	TGTGCCAGCAGCATGGCGAGCCGGGACAGAACCTACGAGCAGTACTTC	CASSMASRDRTYEQYF
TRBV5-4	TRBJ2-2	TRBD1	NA	TGTGCCAGCAGCCCCGGGACAGGGGTCACCGGGGAGCTGTTTTTT	CASSPGTGVTGELFF
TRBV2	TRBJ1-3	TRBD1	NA	TGTGCCAGCAGTGATGGGACAGGTGACGGAAACACCATATATTTT	CASSDGTGDGNTIYF
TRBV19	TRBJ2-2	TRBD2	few	TGTGCCAGTTGCCGCGGGGGGGACACCGGGGAGCTGTTTTTT	CASCRGGDTGELFF
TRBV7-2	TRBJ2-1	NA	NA	TGTGCCAGCAGCTTAGCGGCGGGGCACAATGAGCAGTTCTTC	CASSLAAGHNEQFF
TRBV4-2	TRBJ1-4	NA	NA	TGTGCCAGCAGCCCCCAACAGCAAAATAGTGAAAAACTGTTTTTT	CASSPQQQNSEKLFF
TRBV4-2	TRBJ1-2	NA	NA	TGTGCCAGCAGCGACTACTATGGCTACACCTTC	CASSDYYGYTF
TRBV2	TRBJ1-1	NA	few	TGTGCCAGCAGTCGTATAGCTTACGCTGAAGCTTTCTTT	CASSRIAYAEAFF
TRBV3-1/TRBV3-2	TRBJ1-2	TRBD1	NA	TGTGCCAGCAGCCGTTCCGGGACAGGGTCTGGCTACACCTTC	CASSRSGTGSGYTF
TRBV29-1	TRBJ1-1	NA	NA	TGCAGCGCGAGGAGCACTGAAGCTTTCTTT	CSARSTEAFF
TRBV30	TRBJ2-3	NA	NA	TGTGCCTGGAGTCCCCGGAGGAATACGCAGTATTTT	CAWSPRRNTQYF
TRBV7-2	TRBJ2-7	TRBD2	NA	TGTGCCAGCAGCTTAGTGGGGAGCGGGGGTCCATCTCGTATCTACGAGCAGTACTTC	CASSLVGSGGPSRIYEQYF
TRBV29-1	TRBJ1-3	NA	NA	TGCAGCGTTGGATGGGCTGGAGGAAACACCATATATTTT	CSVGWAGGNTIYF
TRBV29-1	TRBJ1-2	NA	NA	TGCAGCGTTAAACAGGGCCCCTATGGCTACACCTTC	CSVKQGPYGYTF
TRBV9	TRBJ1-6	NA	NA	TGTGCCAGCAGCGTAGAATCAGGGAATGGCTCACCCCTCCACTTT	CASSVESGNGSPLHF
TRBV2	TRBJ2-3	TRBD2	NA	TGTGCCAGCAGTGGCGGGGGGGGGACACTAACAGATACGCAGTATTTT	CASSGGGGTLTDTQYF
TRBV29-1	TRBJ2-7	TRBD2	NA	TGCAGCGCCTTTGGGAGGGCCTACGAGCAGTACTTC	CSAFGRAYEQYF
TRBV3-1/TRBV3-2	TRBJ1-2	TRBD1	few	TGTGCCAGCAGCCAAGATCTACAGGGGAACGGCTACACCTTC	CASSQDLQGNGYTF
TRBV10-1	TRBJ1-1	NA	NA	TGCGCCAGCAGTGTTCGGAACACTGAAGCTTTCTTT	CASSVRNTEAFF
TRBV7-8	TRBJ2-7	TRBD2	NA	TGTGCCAGCAGCTTAGGACTAGCTTCCGACGAGCAGTACTTC	CASSLGLASDEQYF
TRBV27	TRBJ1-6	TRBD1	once	TGTGCCAGCAGTCCCGGGACAGTAAGTTCACCCCTCCACTTT	CASSPGTVSSPLHF
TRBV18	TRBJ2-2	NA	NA	TGTGCCAGCTCACCAGAGGATGACGGAACCGGGGAGCTGTTTTTT	CASSPEDDGTGELFF
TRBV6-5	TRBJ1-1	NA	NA	TGTGCCAGCAGTACGCCTGCGGGGGTCTCTGAAGCTTTCTTT	CASSTPAGVSEAFF
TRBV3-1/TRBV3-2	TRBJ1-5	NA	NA	TGTGCCAGCAGCCCTCGCGGAAACCCGAATCAGCCCCAGCATTTT	CASSPRGNPNQPQHF
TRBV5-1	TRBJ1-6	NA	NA	TGCGCCAGCAGCCTAAACGGGGGTACAGGTTCACCCCTCCACTTT	CASSLNGGTGSPLHF
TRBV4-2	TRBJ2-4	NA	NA	TGTGCCAGCAGCCCCTCGGAGGTGTTAAACATTCAGTACTTC	CASSPSEVLNIQYF
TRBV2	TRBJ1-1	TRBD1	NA	TGTGCCAGCCTTCCCGGACAGGGGTTTACTGAAGCTTTCTTT	CASLPGQGFTEAFF
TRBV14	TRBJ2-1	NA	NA	TGTGCCAGCAGCCAAGAGCAACAGGGCATTTTCAATGAGCAGTTCTTC	CASSQEQQGIFNEQFF
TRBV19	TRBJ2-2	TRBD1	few	TGTGCCACACGACGACAGACGGGACAGCCGAACACCGGGGAGCTGTTTTTT	CATRRQTGQPNTGELFF
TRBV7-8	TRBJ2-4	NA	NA	TGTGCCAGCAGCTTAGGAATTGCGGGAAACATTCAGTACTTC	CASSLGIAGNIQYF
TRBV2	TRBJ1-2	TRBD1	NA	TGTGCCTACGAACAAGGGACAGGGAGGCACTACACCTTC	CAYEQGTGRHYTF
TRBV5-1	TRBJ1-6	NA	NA	TGCGCCAGCAGCACGCTTCCGGGATATAATTCACCCCTCCACTTT	CASSTLPGYNSPLHF
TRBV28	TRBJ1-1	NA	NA	TGTGCCAGCAGTTACAGGCTGAACACTGAAGCTTTCTTT	CASSYRLNTEAFF
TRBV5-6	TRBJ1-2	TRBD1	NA	TGTGCCAGCAGATGGACAGGGAAGGACTATGGCTACACCTTC	CASRWTGKDYGYTF
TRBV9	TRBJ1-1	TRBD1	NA	TGTGCCAGCTCAGCAGCGGACAGGGTGGTGACTGAAGCTTTCTTT	CASSAADRVVTEAFF
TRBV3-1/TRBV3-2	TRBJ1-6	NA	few	TGTGCCAGCAGCCCGACAATGGGGGCTTCACCCCTCCACTTT	CASSPTMGASPLHF
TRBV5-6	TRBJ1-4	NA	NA	TGTGCCAGCAGCTTGGGCAGGGGAATCGAAAAACTGTTTTTT	CASSLGRGIEKLFF
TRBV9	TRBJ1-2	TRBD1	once	TGTGCCAGCAGCCGAGAGGGGGACAGGGAAAGGGTCACCTTC	CASSREGDRERVTF
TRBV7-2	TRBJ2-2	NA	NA	TGTGCCAGCAGCTTAGCACAGGGCTACCCCGGGGAGCTGTTTTTT	CASSLAQGYPGELFF
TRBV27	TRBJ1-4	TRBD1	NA	TGTGCCAGCAGTGGACAGGGCCTTGTCACCGAAAAACTGTTTTTT	CASSGQGLVTEKLFF
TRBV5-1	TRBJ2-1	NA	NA	TGCGCCAGCAGCCTCGAGAATTACTACAATGAGCAGTTCTTC	CASSLENYYNEQFF